The entry below gives a single TCR beta chain sequence along with its context. The germline V gene has CDR1 LGHNA and CDR2 YSLEER. CDR3 size: 14 residues. V lost 3 bases to trimming and J lost 0 bases, with 9 bases between them. TCRdb keeps only in-frame clones here, not all; method: immunoSEQ multiplex PCR. The repertoire holds over 150,000 clones, with around 84% as singletons. This sample stems from a study of blood T cell repertoires in COVID-19. Study information: Samples came from the United States, Italy and Spain, spanning acute and convalescent COVID-19. In each case, the material was cDNA or gDNA derived from T cells, B-cell-depleted T cells, or PBMCs.

The V call is TRBV4-3, the J call TRBJ2-7, with D unresolved. The receptor's source is a man aged 45-60 years with active or convalescent COVID-19. Material: peripheral blood. CDR3 residues: CASSQGSPSYEQYF. The CDR3, as DNA: TGCGCCAGCAGCCAGGGCAGTCCCTCCTACGAGCAGTACTTC.